This T cell receptor beta chain was identified in a study of early T cells in non-severe SARS-CoV-2 infection. At the level of the study: The sequenced material was bulk RNA from unsorted whole blood, and its chains were unpaired.

Germline CDR1 is MDHEN and CDR2 is SYDVKM. This CDR3 comprises 14 residues. V shed 3 bases and J shed 3 bases, with 11 bases lying between them. Unique molecular identifier tags were affixed to discrete cDNA molecules. A single record per CDR3 protein comes from TCRdb applying MiXCR to the 5' RACE reads. The sample holds more than 65,000 distinct CDR3 sequences; roughly 15% are singletons and the top ten take 3.9%. Study-wide points: VDJdb-based annotation leaned toward anti-spike CD8 responses and missed private and CD4 specificities.

Only a few counts were recorded for this clonotype. What it binds is unknown. Source: whole blood, taken at baseline. This chain links TRBV28 with TRBJ2-5; D perhaps matches TRBD2 (7 bases). The TCR sequence derives from an adult who was a healthcare worker with PCR-confirmed SARS-CoV-2 infection or an uninfected control (not recorded which). CDR3 coding DNA: TGTGCCAGCAGTTTCGGGGGGCAGGAAGAGACCCAGTACTTC. This codes for CASSFGGQEETQYF.